These T cell receptor beta chains were read from a single sample in a study of T cells in Graves' hyperthyroidism and ophthalmopathy. One entry per CDR3 protein results from TCRdb running MiXCR on the multiplex PCR reads. The sample lists 500,000 to 650,000 distinct CDR3 sequences; about 15% were seen once. The sample consisted of blood. The receptors stem from a woman between 45 and 65 years old with Graves' ophthalmopathy. CDR3s include the opening cysteine and the closing phenylalanine or tryptophan. Each record gives: V gene, CDR3 length, J gene, CDR3 protein.

V gene: TRBV7-2
CDR3 length: 15
J gene: TRBJ1-5
CDR3 protein: CASSLDRQGSQPQHF

V gene: TRBV28
CDR3 length: 13
J gene: TRBJ1-3
CDR3 protein: CASSRGTGNTIYF

V gene: TRBV6-1
CDR3 length: 13
J gene: TRBJ2-3
CDR3 protein: CACNVAGKGTQYF

V gene: TRBV5-1
CDR3 length: 14
J gene: TRBJ1-1
CDR3 protein: CASRYMYPVDGAFF

V gene: TRBV20-1
CDR3 length: 14
J gene: TRBJ2-1
CDR3 protein: CSALSGDSYNEQFF

V gene: TRBV4-1
CDR3 length: 14
J gene: TRBJ2-7
CDR3 protein: CASSSLRISYEQYF

V gene: TRBV28
CDR3 length: 13
J gene: TRBJ1-1
CDR3 protein: CASTKLWGTEAFF

V gene: TRBV18
CDR3 length: 16
J gene: TRBJ1-2
CDR3 protein: CASSPGTGGRSDGYTF

V gene: TRBV6-5
CDR3 length: 16
J gene: TRBJ1-5
CDR3 protein: CASSYSAGKGGQPQHF

V gene: TRBV28
CDR3 length: 12
J gene: TRBJ2-5
CDR3 protein: CASSAQEETQYF

V gene: TRBV7-9
CDR3 length: 18
J gene: TRBJ2-5
CDR3 protein: CASSSGGTSGEYQETQYF

V gene: TRBV4-3
CDR3 length: 14
J gene: TRBJ2-1
CDR3 protein: CARAIGRLWNEQFF

V gene: TRBV6-1
CDR3 length: 18
J gene: TRBJ2-4
CDR3 protein: CAGSRLWDGTLAKNIQYF

V gene: TRBV30
CDR3 length: 12
J gene: TRBJ1-3
CDR3 protein: CAGSPSGNTIYF

V gene: TRBV2
CDR3 length: 14
J gene: TRBJ2-7
CDR3 protein: CASSDFASGYEQYF

V gene: TRBV12-3/TRBV12-4
CDR3 length: 15
J gene: TRBJ2-7
CDR3 protein: CASSPRRDLSYEQYF

V gene: TRBV7-9
CDR3 length: 13
J gene: TRBJ2-5
CDR3 protein: CASSFVGSETQYF

V gene: TRBV19
CDR3 length: 16
J gene: TRBJ1-5
CDR3 protein: CASSLTRILLNQPQHF

V gene: TRBV6-2/TRBV6-3
CDR3 length: 16
J gene: TRBJ1-5
CDR3 protein: CASSFPFDRAVQPQHF

V gene: TRBV2
CDR3 length: 18
J gene: TRBJ2-7
CDR3 protein: CASRPGLAGPFNSYEQYF

V gene: TRBV20-1
CDR3 length: 13
J gene: TRBJ2-7
CDR3 protein: CSARDSRFQEQYF

V gene: TRBV20-1
CDR3 length: 13
J gene: TRBJ2-7
CDR3 protein: CSAKLAGGREQYF

V gene: TRBV7-2
CDR3 length: 17
J gene: TRBJ1-5
CDR3 protein: CASSLGQGLYSNQPQHF

V gene: TRBV12-3/TRBV12-4
CDR3 length: 14
J gene: TRBJ1-5
CDR3 protein: CASSFYGLGQPQHF

V gene: TRBV5-1
CDR3 length: 14
J gene: TRBJ2-3
CDR3 protein: CASSLGGPQDTQYF

V gene: TRBV30
CDR3 length: 14
J gene: TRBJ2-3
CDR3 protein: CAWRPGLSTDTQYF

V gene: TRBV15
CDR3 length: 14
J gene: TRBJ2-5
CDR3 protein: CATSHRGGRETQYF

V gene: TRBV14
CDR3 length: 15
J gene: TRBJ1-1
CDR3 protein: CASSLAGWGNTEAFF